A single sample is the source of the 21 T cell receptor beta chains below, sequenced in a study of T cell clonality in common variable immunodeficiency (dated by TCRdb to between 2014 and 2016). The method behind the library was the immunoSEQ multiplex PCR assay. TCRdb took over this immuneACCESS table, retaining in-frame rearrangements with V and J assigned. Such tables are incomplete; in checked studies, under half of the missing clones stem from an unresolved V gene, and the remainder is unexplained. With about 60,000 clones recorded, this sample contains no clone counted only once. The leading ten clones occupy 1.7% of the sample. Sequencing used peripheral blood mononuclear cells. The source is a person aged 18-70 years in good health.

In its sample, this clone was seen many times. Mismatch with germline at one junction end may stem from a read error. Sequencing ends 3 residues short of the CDR3 end; the germline J gene provides the rest. The V gene is TRBV7-7, the J gene TRBJ2-1; the match to TRBD2 covers 8 bases. Germline assignment: CDR1 SSHAT and CDR2 FNYEAQ (reference sequence). The CDR3 has 15 amino acids. The DNA read from the CDR3 is TGTGCTAGCAGCCGGAGCGGGAGCTCCTACAATGAG. It specifies CASSRSGSSYNE. The entire CDR3 reads CASSRSGSSYNEQFF.

This clone came up many times. The read terminates 3 residues before the CDR3 end, so the remaining end is supplied by the germline J gene. The chain has TRBV12-3 or TRBV12-4 and TRBJ2-1; 9 bases map to TRBD1. The CDR3 runs 18 residues. Trimming cost V 5 bases and J 6 bases; bases outside gene matches: 17. CDR3 in amino acids: CASSLGTGWTGQRNEQFF. The sequenced part of the CDR3 DNA is TGTGCCAGCAGTCTCGGGACAGGGTGGACCGGCCAGCGCAATGAG.

This clone has at least ten counts. The read ends 3 residues before the CDR3 terminus; that terminus is restored from the germline J gene. The gene calls are TRBV11-2 and TRBJ1-1, with D perhaps TRBD1 (6 bases). Trimming pared 4 bases from V and 3 bases from J, leaving 12 bases between. The germline CDR1 and CDR2 sequences are SGHAT and FQNNGV. The CDR3 consists of 14 residues. The covered CDR3 bases are TGTGCCAGCAGCTCCCATCCAGGGGACACTGAA. It translates to CASSSHPGDTE. The whole CDR3 sequence reads CASSSHPGDTEAFF.

This clone was recorded many times. The read comes to an end 3 residues before the CDR3 does, leaving the germline J gene to fill in the end. The chain couples TRBV14 to TRBJ2-5; 9 nucleotides match TRBD1. Germline V CDR1 and CDR2: SGHDN, FVKESK. V lost 4 bases to trimming and J lost 0 bases; unmatched junction nucleotides: 15. The CDR3 is 19 amino acids. CDR3 region: CASSRRYLLGQGYQETQYF. The CDR3 bases that were read are TGTGCCAGCAGCCGAAGATATCTATTGGGACAGGGCTACCAAGAGACC.

Ten or more counts support this clone. The CDR3 here is CASGSSGADTQYF. CDR3 DNA, as far as it was read: TGTGCCAGCGGATCGTCAGGGGCGGATACG. This chain links TRBV6-2 or TRBV6-3 with TRBJ2-3; D possibly corresponds to TRBD1 (6 bases). The read stops 3 residues short of the end of the CDR3; the missing end is completed from the germline J gene. With 8 bases removed from V and 6 bases from J, the gap between germline ends came to 15 bases. CDR1 is MNHEY, CDR2 SVGEGT, per germline. The CDR3 has 13 amino acids.

This clone was recorded many times. Read sequence stops 3 residues before the CDR3 end, and the germline J gene provides the missing end. This sequence joins TRBV18 and TRBJ2-2; no definite D call. CDR3 length equals 15 residues. Germline V CDR1 and CDR2: KGHSH, LQKENI. The ends were cut back, 1 base at V and 0 bases at J, with 6 bases in the middle. CDR3 protein: CASSPRQSNTGELFF. Incomplete CDR3 DNA: TGTGCCAGCTCACCACGGCAGTCGAACACCGGGGAG.

This clone was seen ten or more times. The read falls 3 residues short of the CDR3 end, and the missing part is taken from the germline J gene. V and J are TRBV4-1 and TRBJ2-7; 10 bases fit TRBD2. The junction had 7 bases not matched to a gene; V was cut back by 4 bases and J by 1 base. Germline V lookup: CDR1 MGHRA, CDR2 YSYEKL. The CDR3 has 16 amino acids. The covered CDR3 bases are TGCGCCAGCAGCCTGGAGACTAGCGGGCCTTCCTACGAG. Amino acids: CASSLETSGPSYE. The whole CDR3 protein is CASSLETSGPSYEQYF.

This clone was recorded at least ten times. The CDR3 end lies 3 residues beyond the end of the read and is filled in from the germline J gene. The genes are TRBV18 and TRBJ2-7, with D possibly being TRBD1 (5 bases). The germline gives CDR1 KGHSH, CDR2 LQKENI. V dropped 3 bases and J dropped 1 base, with 10 bases sitting between them. CDR3 length equals 14 residues. The CDR3 DNA, read in part, is TGTGCCAGCTCACCGAAAGACAGATCCTACGAG. Translated, it gives CASSPKDRSYE. The CDR3 in its entirety is CASSPKDRSYEQYF.

This clone was counted at least ten times. The read finishes 3 residues shy of the CDR3 end, and the germline J gene is used to complete it. V usage is TRBV18 and J usage is TRBJ2-4; 12 nucleotides line up with TRBD2. The CDR3 covers 19 residues. V lost 2 bases, J lost 0 bases, and 8 bases stayed unmatched. From germline, CDR1 is KGHSH and CDR2 LQKENI. The part of the CDR3 DNA that was read is TGTGCCAGCTCACCATCTAGCGGGAGGGCCGTGGGAGCCAAAAACATT. Its translation is CASSPSSGRAVGAKNI. The entire CDR3 is CASSPSSGRAVGAKNIQYF. Together with reference TRBV18 and TRBJ2-4, the CDR3 gives the full variable domain: NAGVMQNPRHLVRRRGQEARLRCSPMKGHSHVYWYRQLPEEGLKFMVYLQKENIIDESGMPKERFSAEFPKEGPSILRIQQVVRGDSAAYFCASSPSSGRAVGAKNIQYFGAGTRLSVL.

Comments on this clone: The read falls 3 residues short of the CDR3 end, and the missing part is taken from the germline J gene. J is TRBJ2-7 and V is TRBV5-6, with a possible D match to TRBD2 (6 bases). With 0 bases removed from V and 5 bases from J, the gap between germline ends came to 15 bases. Per the germline V gene, CDR1 is SGHDT and CDR2 is YYEEEE. The CDR3 loop spans 15 amino acids. The sequenced CDR3 bases are TGTGCCAGCAGCTTGGTGGCAGGGACTGGAAACGAG. It is translated as CASSLVAGTGNE. From start to end, the CDR3 is CASSLVAGTGNEQYF.

In its sample, this clone was seen many times. Read data end 3 residues before the CDR3 end; the end is taken from the germline J gene. The V call is TRBV5-1, the J call TRBJ2-1; D unresolved. Germline-derived CDR1 and CDR2 are SGHRS and YFSETQ. Deletions cut 5 bases from V and 0 bases from J, with 6 bases between. This CDR3 comprises 13 residues. The CDR3 bases that were read are TGCGCCAGCAGTCCTCCCTCCTACAATGAG. Its protein is CASSPPSYNE. The whole CDR3 sequence is CASSPPSYNEQFF.

The table lists this clone with many counts. Coverage ceases 3 residues before the CDR3 finishes, and the germline J gene fills in the end. The gene calls are TRBV7-8 and TRBJ2-5; 16 nucleotides agree with TRBD2. This CDR3 has 18 residues. V lost 4 bases to trimming and J lost 3 bases; unmatched junction nucleotides: 8. Germline CDR1 is SGHVS and CDR2 is FQNEAQ. CDR3 bases read: TGTGCCAGCAGCTCATCCGGGACTAGCGGGGGGGGAGAAGAGACC. Translated: CASSSSGTSGGGEET. The whole CDR3 sequence is CASSSSGTSGGGEETQYF.

This clone was counted many times. The read ends 3 residues shy of where the CDR3 ends; the end is completed using the germline J gene. V usage is TRBV7-2 and J usage is TRBJ2-7; D not resolved. V was pared by 5 bases and J by 6 bases, with 17 bases between. In germline, CDR1 is SGHTA, CDR2 FQGNSA. This CDR3 has 14 residues. CDR3 protein: CASSPRVFITEQYF. The part of the CDR3 DNA that was read is TGTGCCAGCAGCCCTCGGGTTTTCATTACCGAG.

As for this clone: The sequence runs out 3 residues before the end of the CDR3; the remainder is reconstructed from the germline J gene. The chain combines TRBV11-1 with TRBJ1-2; 7 nucleotides align to TRBD1. The length of the CDR3 is 14 residues. CDR1 SGHAT and CDR2 FQDESV come from the germline V gene (reference sequence). Trimming at V came to 5 bases and at J to 4 bases, leaving 7 bases not matched to a gene. The CDR3 DNA, read in part, is TGTGCCAGCAGCGCAATAAGGGGGCTCTATGGC. The encoded protein is CASSAIRGLYG. The whole CDR3 protein is CASSAIRGLYGYTF.

This clone was picked up a small number of times. The read ends 3 residues before the CDR3 terminus; that terminus is restored from the germline J gene. The chain employs TRBV5-1 and TRBJ2-1; 11 nucleotides line up with TRBD2. The V gene's germline CDR1 is SGHRS and CDR2 YFSETQ. J lost 0 bases, V lost 4 bases, and 9 bases had no gene match. The length of the CDR3 is 18 residues. CDR3 amino acids: CASSPRTSGQSSYNEQFF. Incomplete CDR3 DNA: TGCGCCAGCAGCCCCCGGACTAGCGGGCAGAGCTCCTACAATGAG.

This clone was seen repeatedly, ten times or more. The read ends 3 residues shy of where the CDR3 ends; the end is completed using the germline J gene. The chain recombines TRBV4-2 with TRBJ2-1; 14 bases line up with TRBD2. Germline assignment: CDR1 LGHNA and CDR2 YNFKEQ. V gave up 0 bases and J gave up 7 bases; unmatched junction bases: 2. This CDR3 has 16 amino acids. The CDR3 DNA, read in part, is TGTGCCAGCAGCCAAGACGGGACTAGCGGGGGTAATGAG. As protein: CASSQDGTSGGNE. The CDR3 reads in full as CASSQDGTSGGNEQFF.

This clone was observed many times. The missing CDR3 end, 3 residues past where the read stops, is filled in from the germline J gene. J is TRBJ1-1 and V is TRBV10-1, with D hard to call. Per germline, CDR1 WNHNN and CDR2 SYGVQD (reference sequence). The CDR3 totals 13 residues. V was shortened by 3 bases and J by 1 base, with 6 bases between the two germline ends. The CDR3 spells CASSDQRNTEAFF. CDR3 DNA, as far as it was read: TGCGCCAGCAGTGACCAGAGGAACACTGAA.

This clone was counted at least ten times. The read terminates 3 residues before the CDR3 end, so the remaining end is supplied by the germline J gene. The gene calls are TRBV19 and TRBJ1-6; 9 positions agree with TRBD1. CDR1 LNHDA and CDR2 SQIVND come from the germline V gene (reference sequence). J gave up 8 bases and V 6 bases, and 8 bases lay outside the gene matches. This CDR3 spans 15 amino acids. The CDR3 is CASRITGGADSPLHF. Partial CDR3 DNA: TGTGCCAGTAGGATAACAGGGGGCGCGGATTCACCC.

This clone showed up many times. The observed sequence ends 3 residues before the CDR3 terminus, with the missing tail filled in from the germline J gene. The chain is built from TRBV4-1 and TRBJ2-7; weak D call: TRBD2 (6 bases). Germline loops: CDR1 MGHRA, CDR2 YSYEKL. The CDR3 totals 15 residues. Trimming took off 3 bases at V and 6 bases at J, with 18 bases between the two ends. CDR3 amino acids: CASSQYSGPGGEQYF. CDR3 DNA, as far as it was read: TGCGCCAGCAGCCAGTATAGCGGTCCCGGAGGCGAG.

This clone was picked up many times. CDR3 DNA (partial): TGTGCCAGCGATATGCCTAGCGGGAGCAATGAG. Its translation: CASDMPSGSNE. The entire CDR3 protein is CASDMPSGSNEQFF. V is TRBV28 and J is TRBJ2-1, with 10 bases aligning to TRBD2. The read terminates 3 residues ahead of where the CDR3 ends, so the germline J gene completes it. The CDR3 is made up of 14 amino acids. Unmatched junction bases numbered 7, after V lost 8 bases and J lost 6 bases. Germline-derived CDR1 and CDR2 are MDHEN and SYDVKM.

This clone was seen at least ten times. The CDR3 goes on 3 residues after the read ends, and that part is filled in from the germline J gene. The gene calls are TRBV6-1 and TRBJ1-4; D might be TRBD1 (5 bases). V lost 1 base, J lost 3 bases, and 9 bases lay in between. The CDR3 runs to 15 residues. Germline lookup yields CDR1 MNHNS and CDR2 SASEGT. The CDR3 DNA, read in part, is TGTGCCAGCAGTGAAGAGACAGCACCTAATGAAAAA. This encodes CASSEETAPNEK. The full CDR3 reads CASSEETAPNEKLFF.